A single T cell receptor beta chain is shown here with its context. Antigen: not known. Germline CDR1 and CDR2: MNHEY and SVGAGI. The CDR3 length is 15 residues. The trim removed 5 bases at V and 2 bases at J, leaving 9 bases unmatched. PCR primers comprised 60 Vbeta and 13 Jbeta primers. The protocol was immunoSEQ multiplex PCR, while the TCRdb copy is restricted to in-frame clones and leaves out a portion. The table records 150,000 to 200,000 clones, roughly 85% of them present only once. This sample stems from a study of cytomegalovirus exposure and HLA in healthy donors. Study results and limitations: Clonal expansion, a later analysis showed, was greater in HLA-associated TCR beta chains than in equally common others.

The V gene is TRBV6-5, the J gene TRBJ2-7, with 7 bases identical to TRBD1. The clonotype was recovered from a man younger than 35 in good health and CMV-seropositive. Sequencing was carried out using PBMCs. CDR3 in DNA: TGTGCCAGCAGTCCCGAACAGGGGTTTACCTACGAGCAGTACTTC. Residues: CASSPEQGFTYEQYF.